This T cell receptor beta chain was retrieved from a study of cytomegalovirus exposure and HLA in healthy donors. Study-wide context: As an earlier analysis found, 180 million or so T cells yielded about 100 million unique TCR beta sequences. The study's findings and limits: Later genetic work tied a missense DCLRE1C variant to beta-chain V and J trimming. Near-uniform donor sequencing depth was presumed by presence/absence analyses.

About this clone: Antigen: not known.

The PCR had 60 Vbeta and 13 Jbeta primers. Produced via immunoSEQ multiplex PCR; TCRdb's table is partial and in-frame only. The table has about 170,000 clones, 82% seen once; the top ten hold about 1.5%. V lost 1 base to trimming and J lost 5 bases, with 14 bases between them. Germline CDR1 and CDR2: MGHRA and YSYEKL. The CDR3 loop spans 15 amino acids. The sequenced sample consisted of PBMCs. The chain uses TRBV4-1 and TRBJ2-5; D possibly corresponds to TRBD2 (6 bases). The sequence derives from a male donor in good health and CMV-seronegative. CDR3 DNA sequence: TGCGCCAGCAGCCAAGGGGAACTAGCCTGGGAGACCCAGTACTTC. Protein product: CASSQGELAWETQYF.